A selection of T cell receptor beta chains follows, all from one sample in a study of blood T cell repertoires in COVID-19. TCRdb's copy holds only in-frame clones and misses some; the assay was immunoSEQ multiplex PCR. The data show some 200,000 clones, with approximately 90% seen just once and 1.5% to 2% held by the top ten. The sequencing sample was made of peripheral blood. Receptor source: a man between 70 and 80 years old with acute or convalescent COVID-19. Each CDR3 is given with its conserved first and last residue. Fields, in order: J gene, V gene, D gene, CDR3 protein, CDR3 DNA. The D gene is left open where the match is weak.

>TRBJ1-2|TRBV29-1|TRBD1
CSVEAGQGIFGYTF
TGCAGCGTTGAGGCGGGACAGGGGATTTTTGGCTACACCTTC
>TRBJ1-2|TRBV3-1/TRBV3-2|NA
CASSSLYGYTF
TGTGCCAGCAGCTCCCTCTATGGCTACACCTTC
>TRBJ2-5|TRBV28|NA
CASSGRGAGVLETQYF
TGTGCCAGCAGTGGCCGGGGGGCGGGGGTTTTAGAGACCCAGTACTTC
>TRBJ2-3|TRBV7-8|TRBD2
CASSLGTSGRADTQYF
TGTGCCAGCAGCCTAGGGACTAGCGGGAGGGCAGATACGCAGTATTTT
>TRBJ2-2|TRBV27|TRBD2
CASSLLGALTALAGGTGELFF
TGTGCCAGCAGTTTACTCGGGGCGTTGACAGCCCTAGCGGGGGGGACCGGGGAGCTGTTTTTT
>TRBJ1-5|TRBV19|TRBD1
CASSGGDREHQPQHF
TGTGCCAGTAGTGGGGGGGACAGGGAGCATCAGCCCCAGCATTTT
>TRBJ2-7|TRBV6-5|TRBD1
CASSYSSGTGGYEQYF
TGTGCCAGCAGTTACTCTTCCGGGACAGGGGGCTACGAGCAGTACTTC
>TRBJ1-5|TRBV28|NA
CASSLPQGSRQPQHF
TGTGCCAGCAGTTTACCTCAGGGAAGCCGGCAGCCCCAGCATTTT
>TRBJ2-6|TRBV5-1|TRBD1
CASSLSGTANSGANVLTF
TGCGCCAGCAGCCTATCCGGGACAGCGAACTCTGGGGCCAACGTCCTGACTTTC
>TRBJ2-6|TRBV2|NA
CASSARGTGANVLTF
TGTGCCAGCAGCGCAAGGGGAACCGGGGCCAACGTCCTGACTTTC
>TRBJ1-6|TRBV5-5|TRBD1
CASSYSDRVFNSPLHF
TGTGCCAGCAGTTACTCAGACAGGGTGTTTAATTCACCCCTCCACTTT
>TRBJ2-1|TRBV5-4|TRBD2
CASSNGTSGYNEQFF
TGTGCCAGCAGCAACGGGACTAGCGGCTACAATGAGCAGTTCTTC
>TRBJ2-1|TRBV7-8|NA
CASSLHLALGEQFF
TGTGCCAGCAGCTTACATTTGGCGCTAGGTGAGCAGTTCTTC
>TRBJ1-5|TRBV2|NA
CASKRPGQRQPQHF
TGTGCCAGCAAACGACCGGGACAAAGGCAGCCCCAGCATTTT